The 26 T cell receptor beta chains below all came from one sample that was sequenced in a study of CD8+ T cells in alopecia areata. Investigators isolated RNA and reverse transcribed it into cDNA to act as the sequencing template. Clones were read by immunoSEQ multiplex PCR, and TCRdb kept only the in-frame ones, dropping some. The top ten hold around 1.8% of the sample, which has about 180,000 clones, around 63% seen once. This specimen consisted of CD4+ T cells sorted from blood, obtained at week 0. The source of these receptors is a human donor with alopecia areata.

V and J are TRBV29-1 and TRBJ1-2; 8 positions match TRBD1. The CDR3 is 12 residues long. Unmatched junction bases numbered 4, after V lost 3 bases and J lost 7 bases. Looked up from germline, CDR1 is SQVTM and CDR2 is ANQGSEA. CDR3 bases: TGCAGCGTTGATCCAGGGGGCTTTGGCTACACCTTC. Translating gives CSVDPGGFGYTF.

This clone was found once. The chain links TRBV11-1 to TRBJ2-1; D might be TRBD1 (6 bases). The germline CDR1 and CDR2 sequences are SGHAT and FQDESV (reference sequence). This CDR3 is 18 amino acids long. With 2 bases removed from V and 6 bases from J, the gap between germline ends came to 23 bases. Here the CDR3 DNA reads TGTGCCAGCAGCTTAATTATTCTGGGGGCCGGAGCATCCAATGAGCAGTTCTTC. This gives the protein CASSLIILGAGASNEQFF.

The gene calls are TRBV27 and TRBJ2-7, with 7 nucleotides matching TRBD2. J lost 6 bases, V lost 6 bases, and 8 bases had no gene match. Germline V gene data show CDR1 as MNHEY and CDR2 as SMNVEV (reference sequence). CDR3 size: 13 residues. The CDR3 reads CASRQLAAGEQYF. The CDR3 DNA is TGTGCCAGCAGACAGCTAGCGGCGGGCGAGCAGTACTTC.

The chain uses TRBV29-1 and TRBJ2-3; the D gene is possibly TRBD2 (7 bases). CDR1 SQVTM and CDR2 ANQGSEA come from the germline V gene. The CDR3 length is 12 residues. V was shortened by 6 bases and J by 3 bases, with 10 bases between the two germline ends. CDR3 sequence: CSVGGGTDTQYF. The DNA of the CDR3 is TGCAGCGTGGGAGGGGGAACAGATACGCAGTATTTT.

V usage is TRBV29-1 and J usage is TRBJ2-6, with no clear D. CDR3 length equals 15 residues. Germline V gene lookup returns CDR1 SQVTM and CDR2 ANQGSEA. The ends were cut back, 5 bases at V and 0 bases at J, with 11 bases in the middle. In nucleotides, the CDR3 is TGCAGCGTTCTATCTCCCTCCTCTGGGGCCAACGTCCTGACTTTC. It translates to CSVLSPSSGANVLTF. Full variable domain (missing parts from reference TRBV29-1 and TRBJ2-6): SAVISQKPSRDICQRGTSLTIQCQVDSQVTMMFWYRQQPGQSLTLIATANQGSEATYESGFVIDKFPISRPNLTFSTLTVSNMSPEDSSIYLCSVLSPSSGANVLTFGAGSRLTVL.

The V gene is TRBV29-1, the J gene TRBJ1-2; TRBD1 might be the D (5 bases). The length of the CDR3 is 15 residues. V lost 0 bases and J 0 bases, leaving 11 bases between the germline ends. From germline, CDR1 is SQVTM and CDR2 ANQGSEA. In DNA form, the CDR3 reads TGCAGCGTTGAAGATCGAGACAGTACTAACTATGGCTACACCTTC. It translates to CSVEDRDSTNYGYTF.

This chain links TRBV30 with TRBJ2-3; D gene uncertain. The length of the CDR3 is 13 residues. Trimming removed 0 bases from V and 6 bases from J, with 10 bases in between. The V gene's germline CDR1 is GTSNPN and CDR2 SVGIG (reference sequence). The CDR3 loop reads CAWSVQGLDTQYF. The CDR3 bases are TGTGCCTGGAGTGTACAAGGGCTGGATACGCAGTATTTT. The variable domain in full, completed from reference TRBV30 and TRBJ2-3, reads SQTIHQWPATLVQPVGSPLSLECTVEGTSNPNLYWYRQAAGRGLQLLFYSVGIGQISSEVPQNLSASRPQDRQFILSSKKLLLSDSGFYLCAWSVQGLDTQYFGPGTRLTVL.

V and J are TRBV29-1 and TRBJ1-1; D is possibly TRBD1 (5 bases). Trimming pared 3 bases from V and 6 bases from J, leaving 14 bases between. CDR3 size: 13 residues. The germline CDR1 and CDR2 sequences are SQVTM and ANQGSEA. DNA of the CDR3: TGCAGCGTTGAGGGCAGGGCGAGGCCTGAAGCTTTCTTT. This translates into CSVEGRARPEAFF.

This clone was seen a single time. V is TRBV6-5 and J is TRBJ1-1; weak D call: TRBD1 (5 bases). The CDR3 consists of 13 residues. Germline CDR1 and CDR2: MNHEY and SVGAGI. The V gene lost 5 bases and the J gene lost 5 bases, with 12 bases spanning the gap. CDR3 nucleotide sequence: TGTGCCAGCAGTCAGGGATCGGGGACTGAAGCTTTCTTT. This encodes CASSQGSGTEAFF.

CDR3 nucleotide sequence: TGTGCCTTAAATCGACGGTCTCCTAATTCACCCCTCCACTTT. This gives the protein CALNRRSPNSPLHF. The V and J genes are TRBV30 and TRBJ1-6; D unresolved. V lost 7 bases, J lost 6 bases, and 16 bases lay in between. Germline V gives CDR1 GTSNPN, CDR2 SVGIG (reference sequence). CDR3 length: 14 amino acids.

The table lists this clone with a few counts. V and J are TRBV27 and TRBJ2-3, with TRBD2 matching over 8 bases. CDR3 length: 14 residues. The V segment lost 2 bases and the J segment 6 bases; nucleotides outside the gene matches: 4. CDR1 and CDR2 from the germline V gene are MNHEY and SMNVEV (reference sequence). The CDR3 reads CASSLRGGRDTQYF. The CDR3 DNA is TGTGCCAGCAGTTTACGGGGGGGCCGTGATACGCAGTATTTT.

The chain recombines TRBV30 with TRBJ2-2; perhaps TRBD1 as D (6 bases). CDR1 and CDR2 (germline): GTSNPN, SVGIG (reference sequence). V was shortened by 5 bases and J by 6 bases, with 16 bases between the two germline ends. CDR3 length: 14 amino acids. CDR3 DNA: TGTGCCTGGCGATCCTTCGGACAGTCCGGGGAGCTGTTTTTT. It yields the protein CAWRSFGQSGELFF. Filled out from reference TRBV30 and TRBJ2-2, the complete variable domain reads SQTIHQWPATLVQPVGSPLSLECTVEGTSNPNLYWYRQAAGRGLQLLFYSVGIGQISSEVPQNLSASRPQDRQFILSSKKLLLSDSGFYLCAWRSFGQSGELFFGEGSRLTVL.

The chain couples TRBV18 to TRBJ2-3; D may correspond to TRBD1 or TRBD2 (5 bases each). The germline gives CDR1 KGHSH, CDR2 LQKENI. Between the trimmed V and J ends, which lost 3 bases and 2 bases, there was a span of 21 bases. The CDR3 is made up of 18 amino acids. The CDR3 protein is CASSPLSVGTGNTDTQYF. The CDR3, as DNA: TGTGCCAGCTCACCCTTATCCGTCGGGACGGGAAACACAGATACGCAGTATTTT. Full variable domain (outside the CDR3, taken from reference TRBV18 and TRBJ2-3): NAGVMQNPRHLVRRRGQEARLRCSPMKGHSHVYWYRQLPEEGLKFMVYLQKENIIDESGMPKERFSAEFPKEGPSILRIQQVVRGDSAAYFCASSPLSVGTGNTDTQYFGPGTRLTVL.

CDR3 region: CASSFRTGKNTEAFF. The CDR3 nucleotides are TGTGCCAGCAGCTTTCGGACAGGGAAGAACACTGAAGCTTTCTTT. The chain joins TRBV13 to TRBJ1-1; 8 bases map to TRBD1. The germline gives CDR1 PRHDT, CDR2 FYEKMQ (reference sequence). The CDR3 runs to 15 residues. Trimming took 3 bases from V and 1 from J; bases not matched to a gene: 4.

This clone was seen a few times. The V call is TRBV15, the J call TRBJ2-5, with 8 bases fitting TRBD1. CDR1 and CDR2 (germline): LNHNV, YYDKDF (reference sequence). The length of the CDR3 is 13 residues. The J segment lost 6 bases and the V segment lost 9 bases, leaving 9 bases of the junction unmatched. The CDR3 DNA sequence: TGTGCCACGATGGACAGGGCACAAAAGACCCAGTACTTC. Translation gives CATMDRAQKTQYF.

The chain employs TRBV27 and TRBJ1-5, with D unclear. CDR1 and CDR2 from the germline V gene are MNHEY and SMNVEV (reference sequence). V gave up 6 bases and J gave up 0 bases, with 12 bases separating them. CDR3 length equals 15 residues. The CDR3 protein is CASRPITPSNQPQHF. DNA for the CDR3: TGTGCCAGCAGACCAATCACTCCTAGCAATCAGCCCCAGCATTTT.

Of note for this clone: Other DNA sequences of this sample code for an identical CDR3. This rearrangement joins TRBV27 to TRBJ2-7, with D possibly TRBD2 on 5 matching bases. The germline V gene has CDR1 MNHEY and CDR2 SMNVEV (reference sequence). The CDR3 consists of 13 residues. Trimming removed 5 bases from V and 2 bases from J, with 10 bases in between. CDR3 region: CASSRDRAYEQYF. CDR3 nucleotide sequence: TGTGCCAGCAGTCGGGATAGGGCCTACGAGCAGTACTTC.

A remark on this clone: Other DNA sequences in this specimen translate into the identical CDR3. This chain links TRBV2 with TRBJ2-3, with D unclear. Germline-derived CDR1 and CDR2 are SNHLY and FYNNEI. This CDR3 comprises 13 residues. The V and J ends lost 4 bases and 0 bases respectively, with 5 bases between them. CDR3 sequence: CASSGQSTDTQYF. CDR3 nucleotide sequence: TGTGCCAGCAGTGGGCAGAGCACAGATACGCAGTATTTT.

V gene TRBV4-3 combines with J gene TRBJ1-6; D remains unclear. V dropped 0 bases and J dropped 6 bases, with 12 bases sitting between them. Germline V gene lookup returns CDR1 LGHNA and CDR2 YSLEER. The CDR3 sequence is 16 residues long. CDR3 bases: TGCGCCAGCAGCCAAGACAGTCTACCTAGTAATTCACCCCTCCACTTT. Amino acids: CASSQDSLPSNSPLHF.

The rearrangement joins TRBV30 to TRBJ1-2; D is ambiguous. V was trimmed by 0 bases and J by 8 bases, leaving 19 bases between them. CDR1 is GTSNPN and CDR2 is SVGIG in the germline V gene (reference sequence). The CDR3 length is 15 residues. CDR3 sequence (DNA): TGTGCCTGGAGTGTACTCCCAACCACTGTCTGGGGCTACACCTTC. It encodes CAWSVLPTTVWGYTF.

The CDR3 loop is CASGRNYGYTF. CDR3 in DNA: TGTGCCAGCGGCAGGAACTATGGCTACACCTTC. This rearrangement joins TRBV6-5 to TRBJ1-2; D is uncertain. CDR3 length: 11 amino acids. Germline V gene data show CDR1 as MNHEY and CDR2 as SVGAGI. V was trimmed by 8 bases and J by 2 bases, leaving 6 bases between them.

The V and J genes are TRBV6-5 and TRBJ2-3; tentatively, D is TRBD2 (5 bases). Germline V gene lookup returns CDR1 MNHEY and CDR2 SVGAGI. The CDR3 covers 13 residues. Trimming stripped 0 bases from V and 7 bases from J, with 8 bases between. In DNA, the CDR3 is TGTGCCAGCAGTTACTCGACTACCCATACGCAGTATTTT. Translating gives CASSYSTTHTQYF.

This chain joins TRBV6-5 and TRBJ1-6; D possibly corresponds to TRBD1 (5 bases). V lost 0 bases and J lost 7, with 7 bases in between. Per the germline V gene, CDR1 is MNHEY and CDR2 is SVGAGI. CDR3 length: 14 residues. CDR3 nucleotides: TGTGCCAGCAGTTACTCGACAGTCAATTCACCCCTCCACTTT. Translated: CASSYSTVNSPLHF.

In this sample, this clone turned up once. The rearrangement joins TRBV15 to TRBJ2-6; 7 nucleotides match TRBD1. CDR1 and CDR2 (germline): LNHNV, YYDKDF (reference sequence). This CDR3 is built from 16 residues. V dropped 5 bases and J dropped 2; count of bases not matched to a gene: 6. The CDR3 sequence: CATSGDRLAGANVLTF. In DNA, the CDR3 is TGTGCCACCAGCGGGGACAGACTCGCTGGGGCCAACGTCCTGACTTTC.

This clone was recorded a few times. The rearrangement uses TRBV7-7 and TRBJ1-6; D is undetermined. CDR3 size: 14 residues. The germline gives CDR1 SSHAT, CDR2 FNYEAQ (reference sequence). The V end was cut by 1 base, the J end by 7 bases, with 8 bases between. The CDR3 reads CASSLGTGNSPLHF. CDR3 in DNA: TGTGCCAGCAGCTTAGGTACCGGGAATTCACCCCTCCACTTT.

The V call is TRBV9, the J call TRBJ2-1, with 9 positions matching TRBD2. V lost 0 bases, J lost 7 bases, and 11 bases stayed unmatched. The CDR3 runs 17 residues. CDR1 SGDLS and CDR2 YYNGEE come from the germline V gene. CDR3 bases: TGTGCCAGCAGCGTAGCTACTGGTGGGACTAGCCAAAATGAGCAGTTCTTC. Its protein product is CASSVATGGTSQNEQFF. The complete variable domain, with remaining parts taken from reference TRBV9 and TRBJ2-1, reads DSGVTQTPKHLITATGQRVTLRCSPRSGDLSVYWYQQSLDQGLQFLIQYYNGEERAKGNILERFSAQQFPDLHSELNLSSLELGDSALYFCASSVATGGTSQNEQFFGPGTRLTVL.